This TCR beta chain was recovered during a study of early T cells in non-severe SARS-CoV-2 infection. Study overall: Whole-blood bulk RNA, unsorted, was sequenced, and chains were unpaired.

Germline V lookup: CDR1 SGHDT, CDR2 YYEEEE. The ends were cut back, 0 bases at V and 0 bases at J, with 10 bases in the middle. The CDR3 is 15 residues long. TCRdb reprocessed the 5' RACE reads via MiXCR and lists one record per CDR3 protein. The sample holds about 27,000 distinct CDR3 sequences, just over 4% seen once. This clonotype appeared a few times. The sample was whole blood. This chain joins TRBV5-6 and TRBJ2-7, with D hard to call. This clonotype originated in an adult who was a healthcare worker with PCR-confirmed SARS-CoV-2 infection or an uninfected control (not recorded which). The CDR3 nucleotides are TGTGCCAGCAGCTTGGTAGACGCGAGCTCCTACGAGCAGTACTTC. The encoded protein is CASSLVDASSYEQYF.